This passage covers 27 T cell receptor beta chains from one sample sequenced in a study of post-analysis software for immune sequencing data. Study-wide results and caveats: TRBV5-6, TRBV5-1 and TRBV20-1 belonged to a set of roughly 5 TRBV segments that were more frequent in patients than controls.

These receptors' antigens are unknown. Incorporated into the TCR beta cDNA libraries were unique molecular identifiers, which served to reduce PCR and sequencing biases. Using its own MiXCR run on the PCR reads, TCRdb lists one record per CDR3 protein. The table records 750,000 to 950,000 distinct CDR3 sequences, more than 45% of them present only once. Material for sequencing was blood. The source is a girl between 5 and 17 years old with multiple sclerosis.

This clonotype was detected a few times. The chain has TRBV28 and TRBJ2-3, with D possibly matching TRBD1 (6 bases). This CDR3 contains 15 residues. The germline V gene has CDR1 MDHEN and CDR2 SYDVKM. V was shortened by 2 bases and J by 2 bases, with 11 bases between the two germline ends. The chain's CDR3 is CASSLGQGNTDTQYF. Here the CDR3 DNA reads TGTGCCAGCAGTTTAGGCCAGGGGAACACAGATACGCAGTATTTT.

This clonotype was seen a few times. The chain uses TRBV7-9 and TRBJ2-3, with D tentatively TRBD2 (6 bases). The V end was cut by 2 bases, the J end by 2 bases, with 20 bases between. This CDR3 has 18 residues. CDR1 and CDR2 from the germline V gene are SEHNR and FQNEAQ (reference sequence). This chain's CDR3 is CASSLTGRPRVLTDTQYF. The CDR3 DNA reads TGTGCCAGCAGCTTAACTGGGAGGCCCCGCGTGCTCACAGATACGCAGTATTTT.

This clonotype occurred a few times. CDR3 DNA sequence: TGTGCCAGCGAAGCGGCCTCCTACAATGAGCAGTTCTTC. Translation: CASEAASYNEQFF. The genes are TRBV6-6 and TRBJ2-1, with a possible D match to TRBD2 (5 bases). The CDR3 extends over 13 amino acids. From germline, CDR1 is MNHNY and CDR2 SVGAGI (reference sequence). The ends were cut back, 8 bases at V and 0 bases at J, with 8 bases in the middle.

The V gene is TRBV29-1, the J gene TRBJ2-7; TRBD1 is a possible D gene (5 bases). Between the trimmed V and J ends, which lost 7 bases and 2 bases, there was a span of 15 bases. CDR3 length: 13 amino acids. Germline CDR1 reads SQVTM; CDR2 reads ANQGSEA. The CDR3, as DNA: TGCAGCGGCGTAGACAGCCTTGCCTACGAGCAGTACTTC. Amino acids: CSGVDSLAYEQYF.

The V and J genes are TRBV20-1 and TRBJ2-3; a weak D match, TRBD1 (6 bases). CDR1 is DFQATT, CDR2 SNEGSKA, per germline (reference sequence). This CDR3 is 12 amino acids long. V was clipped by 6 bases and J by 10 bases, with 17 bases between them. The chain's CDR3 is CSANGAGDAQYF. CDR3 bases: TGCAGTGCCAACGGCGCAGGGGATGCGCAGTATTTT.

This clonotype was recorded a few times. The chain uses TRBV28 and TRBJ2-7; 7 nucleotides line up with TRBD2. CDR1 is MDHEN and CDR2 is SYDVKM in the germline V gene. This CDR3 is built from 15 residues. The V segment lost 5 bases and the J segment 2 bases; nucleotides outside the gene matches: 9. In DNA, the CDR3 is TGTGCCAGCAGTGTAGCGGGTGCCCAAACCTACGAGCAGTACTTC. Translation: CASSVAGAQTYEQYF.

This clonotype has a handful of counts. This chain links TRBV15 with TRBJ2-7; TRBD2 agrees at 9 bases. V shed 1 base and J 1 base; nucleotides not matched to a gene: 5. CDR3 length: 16 residues. Looked up from germline, CDR1 is LNHNV and CDR2 is YYDKDF (reference sequence). CDR3: CATSRGWGLASYEQYF. For the CDR3, the DNA is TGTGCCACCAGCAGAGGCTGGGGACTAGCTTCCTACGAGCAGTACTTC.

This rearrangement joins TRBV27 to TRBJ2-1; 14 bases are shared with TRBD2. CDR3 size: 16 residues. From germline, CDR1 is MNHEY and CDR2 SMNVEV (reference sequence). V was pared by 2 bases and J by 8 bases, with 5 bases of the junction left unmatched. The CDR3, as DNA: TGTGCCAGCAGTTTAGAGGGACTAGCGGGAGTCTATGAGCAGTTCTTC. Residues: CASSLEGLAGVYEQFF.

The V gene is TRBV5-4, the J gene TRBJ2-1, with 8 bases matching TRBD1. V was clipped by 4 bases and J by 6 bases; unmatched bases: 12. The CDR3 runs 16 residues. From germline, CDR1 is SGHNT and CDR2 YYREEE (reference sequence). Written as DNA, the CDR3 is TGTGCCAGCAGCCTACACCAGACAGGGGAAGGCAATGAGCAGTTCTTC. This translates into CASSLHQTGEGNEQFF.

The rearrangement uses TRBV7-2 and TRBJ1-1; TRBD1 matches at 7 bases. Per the germline V gene, CDR1 is SGHTA and CDR2 is FQGNSA. With 0 bases clipped from V and 4 bases from J, the junction kept 8 bases outside the gene matches. The CDR3 loop spans 16 amino acids. The CDR3 loop is CASSLATGVGSTEAFF. In DNA form, the CDR3 reads TGTGCCAGCAGCTTAGCAACAGGGGTCGGTAGCACTGAAGCTTTCTTT.

The CDR3 region has the DNA TGTGCCAGCAGCTTAGAACTAGACTCCTACAATGAGCAGTTCTTC. It translates to CASSLELDSYNEQFF. The rearrangement uses TRBV7-3 and TRBJ2-1, with a weak D call TRBD2 (5 bases). Germline assignment: CDR1 SGHTA and CDR2 FQGTGA. There are 15 residues in the CDR3. Trimming cost V 2 bases and J 0 bases, with 8 bases left between them.

This clonotype was seen only a few times. CDR3 sequence: CASSSRGGRVSEQFF. CDR3 sequence (DNA): TGTGCCAGCAGCTCTCGGGGCGGGAGGGTCAGCGAGCAGTTCTTC. This chain links TRBV6-2 or TRBV6-3 with TRBJ2-1; 9 bases align to TRBD2. V shed 6 bases, J shed 10 bases, and the junction held 13 bases outside the gene matches. This CDR3 has 15 amino acids. CDR1 and CDR2 (germline): MNHEY, SVGEGT.

The chain recombines TRBV15 with TRBJ1-4; a possible D gene is TRBD1 (6 bases). Trimming took off 6 bases at V and 5 bases at J, with 16 bases between the two ends. Per the germline V gene, CDR1 is LNHNV and CDR2 is YYDKDF (reference sequence). The CDR3 contains 15 residues. In DNA, the CDR3 is TGTGCCACCAGTTACACAGGGAGCCTGAATGAAAAACTGTTTTTT. Its protein is CATSYTGSLNEKLFF.

This chain's CDR3 is CSVDDGKWGNEQFF. CDR3 coding DNA: TGCAGCGTTGACGATGGGAAATGGGGCAATGAGCAGTTCTTC. The chain combines TRBV29-1 with TRBJ2-1; D gene ambiguous. V lost 3 bases and J lost 6, with 15 bases in between. The CDR3 is made up of 14 amino acids. CDR1 and CDR2 from the germline V gene are SQVTM and ANQGSEA.

This sequence joins TRBV2 and TRBJ1-5; 11 bases agree with TRBD1. Germline values: CDR1 SNHLY, CDR2 FYNNEI. Trimming removed 6 bases from V and 10 bases from J; junction bases left unmatched: 14. The CDR3 is 16 residues long. CDR3 amino acids: CASSDPGQGAISPQHF. Written as DNA, the CDR3 is TGTGCCAGCAGCGACCCCGGACAGGGGGCTATCAGCCCCCAGCATTTT.

The chain is built from TRBV12-3 or TRBV12-4 and TRBJ1-2; D possibly corresponds to TRBD1 (5 bases). The CDR3 length is 16 residues. Deletions cut 2 bases from V and 8 bases from J, with 21 bases between. In nucleotides, the CDR3 is TGTGCCAGCAGTTTATCCCGACCCGGGGGGGGAGGAGGCTACACCTTC. Translated: CASSLSRPGGGGGYTF.

The J gene is TRBJ1-4, the V gene TRBV15; 9 positions agree with TRBD1. With V trimmed by 0 bases and J by 8 bases, 7 bases remained unmatched. The CDR3 contains 16 residues. From germline, CDR1 is LNHNV and CDR2 YYDKDF (reference sequence). CDR3 DNA sequence: TGTGCCACCAGCAGAGATCAGGGACAGGGATACGAAAAACTGTTTTTT. Translation: CATSRDQGQGYEKLFF.

The genes are TRBV7-2 and TRBJ2-3, with D possibly TRBD1 on 6 matching bases. There are 15 residues in the CDR3. CDR1 SGHTA and CDR2 FQGNSA come from the germline V gene. The ends were cut back, 7 bases at V and 3 bases at J, with 17 bases in the middle. CDR3 DNA: TGTGCCAGCAACGTACAGGGAGTTATGACAGATACGCAGTATTTT. It translates to CASNVQGVMTDTQYF.

The CDR3 spells CASSLQPYEQYF. The CDR3 DNA reads as TGTGCCAGCAGCCTTCAACCCTACGAGCAGTACTTC. This chain links TRBV12-3 or TRBV12-4 with TRBJ2-7; no firm D call. This CDR3 is built from 12 residues. V was cut by 6 bases and J by 2 bases, with 8 bases left in between.

The CDR3 DNA reads as TGCAGCGTTTATAGCGGGAGCTTATGGAATGAGCAGTTCTTC. Protein sequence: CSVYSGSLWNEQFF. The rearrangement joins TRBV29-1 to TRBJ2-1; 9 positions match TRBD2. The CDR3 has 14 amino acids. Unmatched junction bases numbered 9, after V lost 5 bases and J lost 7 bases. CDR1 and CDR2 (germline): SQVTM, ANQGSEA.

The chain uses TRBV30 and TRBJ2-7; 7 bases match TRBD1. Germline CDR1 and CDR2: GTSNPN and SVGIG (reference sequence). After removal of 4 bases from V and 1 base from J, the junction contained 10 bases not matched to a gene. This CDR3 is built from 15 residues. The CDR3 here is CAWTRPGQPSYEQYF. In DNA form, the CDR3 reads TGTGCCTGGACCAGACCGGGACAGCCGTCCTACGAGCAGTACTTC.

Only a few counts were recorded for this clonotype. The chain is built from TRBV15 and TRBJ2-2, with 10 bases fitting TRBD1. Germline-derived CDR1 and CDR2 are LNHNV and YYDKDF (reference sequence). The CDR3 has 15 residues. V lost 3 bases and J lost 6; bases outside the gene matches: 4. Written as DNA, the CDR3 is TGTGCCACCAGCAGTGGGACAGGGGATGCCGGGGAGCTGTTTTTT. This translates into CATSSGTGDAGELFF.

The chain is built from TRBV7-9 and TRBJ1-2; 7 bases are a match to TRBD1. V shed 4 bases and J 7 bases; nucleotides not matched to a gene: 6. Germline V gene sequence: CDR1 SEHNR, CDR2 FQNEAQ (reference sequence). This CDR3 spans 13 amino acids. CDR3 nucleotides: TGTGCCAGCAGCTCCAAGGGGGCCAGTGGCTACACCTTC. Translated: CASSSKGASGYTF.

This clonotype was counted between two and nine times. This chain joins TRBV20-1 and TRBJ2-7; TRBD2 matches 12 bases. The CDR3 runs 16 residues. Unmatched junction bases numbered 11, after V lost 4 bases and J lost 4 bases. Per germline, CDR1 DFQATT and CDR2 SNEGSKA (reference sequence). DNA for the CDR3: TGCAGTGCTACTTCCGGGACTAGCGGGCGAATGTACGAGCAGTACTTC. Residues: CSATSGTSGRMYEQYF.

This clonotype showed up just a few times. V usage is TRBV7-6 and J usage is TRBJ2-5; 7 bases match TRBD1. The V and J ends lost 7 bases and 2 bases, in that order; junction bases with no gene match: 10. CDR1 is SGHVS and CDR2 is FNYEAQ in the germline V gene. The CDR3 length is 15 residues. CDR3 sequence (DNA): TGTGCCAGCAATCAATACCGGGACAGACAAGAGACCCAGTACTTC. Translation: CASNQYRDRQETQYF.

This clonotype was seen only once. V gene TRBV2 combines with J gene TRBJ2-7, with D possibly TRBD1 on 6 matching bases. This CDR3 region has 15 residues. Germline CDR1 and CDR2: SNHLY and FYNNEI. V gave up 4 bases and J gave up 6 bases, with 19 bases separating them. The DNA of the CDR3 is TGTGCCAGCAGTGGGGGACATCGAGACACCTCCGAGCAGTACTTC. Encoded protein: CASSGGHRDTSEQYF.

V is TRBV4-1 and J is TRBJ1-2; 8 nucleotides match TRBD1. The CDR3 is 16 amino acids. The V and J ends lost 5 bases and 4 bases, in that order; junction bases with no gene match: 12. Germline CDR1 MGHRA, CDR2 YSYEKL. CDR3 amino acids: CASSNDEAGGSYGYTF. Here the CDR3 DNA reads TGCGCCAGCAGCAACGATGAAGCAGGGGGCAGCTATGGCTACACCTTC.